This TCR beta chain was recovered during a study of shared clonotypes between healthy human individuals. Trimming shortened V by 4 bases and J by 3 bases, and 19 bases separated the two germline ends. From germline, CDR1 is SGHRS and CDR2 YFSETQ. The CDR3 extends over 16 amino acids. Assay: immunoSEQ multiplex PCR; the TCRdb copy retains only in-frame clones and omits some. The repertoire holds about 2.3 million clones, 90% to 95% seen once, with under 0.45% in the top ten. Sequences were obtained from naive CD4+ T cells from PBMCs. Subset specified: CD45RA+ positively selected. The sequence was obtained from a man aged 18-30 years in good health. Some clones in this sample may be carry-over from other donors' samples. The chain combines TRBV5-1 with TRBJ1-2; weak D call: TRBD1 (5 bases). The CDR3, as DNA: TGCGCCAGCAGCCCCGGGGGGGGACCCAGCCACTATGGCTACACCTTC. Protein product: CASSPGGGPSHYGYTF. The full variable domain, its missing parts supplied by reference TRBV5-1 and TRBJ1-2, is KAGVTQTPRYLIKTRGQQVTLSCSPISGHRSVSWYQQTPGQGLQFLFEYFSETQRNKGNFPGRFSGRQFSNSRSEMNVSTLELGDSALYLCASSPGGGPSHYGYTFGSGTRLTVV.